This T cell receptor (beta chain) was identified during a study of cytomegalovirus exposure and HLA in healthy donors. Study overall: As an earlier analysis found, about 190 million T cells yielded about 120 million unique TCR beta sequences. Study outcomes and limitations: Later on, a genetic analysis was performed. It linked a missense variant in DCLRE1C with V- and J-gene trimming of TCR beta. In a later analysis, HLA-C alleles had the fewest associated TCRs, DRB1 alleles the most.

Germline V CDR1 and CDR2: MGHDK, SYGVNS. V lost 3 bases, J lost 5 bases, and 10 bases lay in between. CDR3 size: 13 residues. This clone was seen only a few times. The antigen is undetermined. It was with 60 Vbeta and 13 Jbeta primers that the PCR ran. Clones were read by immunoSEQ multiplex PCR, and TCRdb kept only the in-frame ones, dropping some. The table includes some 170,000 clones, roughly four fifths detected once. The clonotype comes from a male donor in good health and CMV-seronegative. This rearrangement joins TRBV25-1 to TRBJ1-2; tentatively, D is TRBD1 (6 bases). The sequencing sample was made of PBMCs. The CDR3 DNA reads TGTGCCAGCAGTGACCGGGGGGCATATGGCTACACCTTC. It codes for CASSDRGAYGYTF.